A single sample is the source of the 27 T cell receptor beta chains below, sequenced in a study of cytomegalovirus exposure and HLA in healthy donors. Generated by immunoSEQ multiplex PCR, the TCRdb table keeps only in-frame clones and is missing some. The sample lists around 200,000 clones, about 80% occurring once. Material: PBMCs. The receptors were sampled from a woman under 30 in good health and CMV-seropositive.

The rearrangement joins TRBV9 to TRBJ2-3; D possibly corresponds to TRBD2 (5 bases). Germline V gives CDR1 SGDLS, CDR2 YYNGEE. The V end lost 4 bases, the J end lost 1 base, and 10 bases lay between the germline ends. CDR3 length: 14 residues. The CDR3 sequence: CASSPPGGTDTQYF. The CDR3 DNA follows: TGTGCCAGCAGCCCCCCCGGGGGCACAGATACGCAGTATTTT.

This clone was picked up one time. The CDR3 loop is CASSPDRAHNLIEAFF. The CDR3 DNA reads as TGTGCCAGCAGCCCGGACAGAGCACATAACCTTATTGAAGCTTTCTTT. V is TRBV13 and J is TRBJ1-1, with D perhaps matching TRBD1 (6 bases). Trimming left V 5 bases short and J 7 bases short, with 23 bases between. Per germline, CDR1 PRHDT and CDR2 FYEKMQ (reference sequence). The CDR3 extends over 16 amino acids.

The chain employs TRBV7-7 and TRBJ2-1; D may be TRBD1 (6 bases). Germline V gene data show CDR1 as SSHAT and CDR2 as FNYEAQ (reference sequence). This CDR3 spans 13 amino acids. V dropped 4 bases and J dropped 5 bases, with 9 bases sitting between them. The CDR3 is CASSSRGHNEQFF. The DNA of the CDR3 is TGTGCCAGCAGCTCCAGGGGCCACAATGAGCAGTTCTTC.

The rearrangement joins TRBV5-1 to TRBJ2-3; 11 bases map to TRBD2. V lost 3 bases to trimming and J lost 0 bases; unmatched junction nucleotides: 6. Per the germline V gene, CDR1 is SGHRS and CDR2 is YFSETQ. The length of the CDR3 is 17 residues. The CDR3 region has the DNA TGCGCCAGCAGCTGGAGTAGCGGGGGGGCTAGCACAGATACGCAGTATTTT. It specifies CASSWSSGGASTDTQYF.

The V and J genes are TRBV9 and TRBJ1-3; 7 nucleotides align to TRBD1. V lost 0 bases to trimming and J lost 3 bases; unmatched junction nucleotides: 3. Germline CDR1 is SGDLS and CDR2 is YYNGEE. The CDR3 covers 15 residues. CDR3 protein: CASSVGRGLGNTIYF. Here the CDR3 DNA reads TGTGCCAGCAGCGTAGGTAGGGGGCTTGGAAACACCATATATTTT.

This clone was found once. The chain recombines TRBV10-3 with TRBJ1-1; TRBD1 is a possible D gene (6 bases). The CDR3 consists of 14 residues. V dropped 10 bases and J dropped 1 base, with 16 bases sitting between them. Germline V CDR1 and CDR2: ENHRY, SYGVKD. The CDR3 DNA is TGTGCCACCGCGGCAGGGGCATCGAACACTGAAGCTTTCTTT. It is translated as CATAAGASNTEAFF.

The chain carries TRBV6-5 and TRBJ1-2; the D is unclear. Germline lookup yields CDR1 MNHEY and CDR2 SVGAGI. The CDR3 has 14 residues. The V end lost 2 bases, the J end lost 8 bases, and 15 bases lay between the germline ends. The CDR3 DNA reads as TGTGCCAGCAGTTACGGAATCCGGGGTAGCGGCTACACCTTC. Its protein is CASSYGIRGSGYTF.

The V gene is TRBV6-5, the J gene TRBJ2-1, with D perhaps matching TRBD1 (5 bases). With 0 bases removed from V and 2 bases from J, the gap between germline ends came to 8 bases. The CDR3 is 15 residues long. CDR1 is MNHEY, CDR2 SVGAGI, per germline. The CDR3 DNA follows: TGTGCCAGCAGTTACTCGGGGCAGACCTACAATGAGCAGTTCTTC. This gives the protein CASSYSGQTYNEQFF.

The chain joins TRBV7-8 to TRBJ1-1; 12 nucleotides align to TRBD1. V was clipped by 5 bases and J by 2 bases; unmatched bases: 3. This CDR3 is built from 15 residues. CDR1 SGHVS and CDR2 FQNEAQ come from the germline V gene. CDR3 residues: CASSRDRGPNTEAFF. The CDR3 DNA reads TGTGCCAGCAGCCGGGACAGGGGGCCCAACACTGAAGCTTTCTTT.

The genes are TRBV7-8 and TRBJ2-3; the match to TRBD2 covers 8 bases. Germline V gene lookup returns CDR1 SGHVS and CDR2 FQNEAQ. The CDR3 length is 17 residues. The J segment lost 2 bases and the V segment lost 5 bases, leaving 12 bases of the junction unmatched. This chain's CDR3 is CASSQIMRGELTDTQYF. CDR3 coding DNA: TGTGCCAGCAGCCAGATTATGCGGGGGGAACTCACAGATACGCAGTATTTT.

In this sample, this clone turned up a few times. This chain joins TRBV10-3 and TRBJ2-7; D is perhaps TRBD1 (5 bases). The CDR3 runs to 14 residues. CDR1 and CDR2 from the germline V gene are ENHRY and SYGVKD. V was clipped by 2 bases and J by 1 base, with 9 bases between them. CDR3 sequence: CAISEDSRSYEQYF. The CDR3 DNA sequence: TGTGCCATCAGTGAGGACAGTCGATCCTACGAGCAGTACTTC.

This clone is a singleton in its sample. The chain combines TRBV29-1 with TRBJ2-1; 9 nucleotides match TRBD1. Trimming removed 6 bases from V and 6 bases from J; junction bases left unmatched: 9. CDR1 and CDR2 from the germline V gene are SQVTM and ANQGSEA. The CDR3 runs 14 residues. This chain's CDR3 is CSVAKGTGFNEQFF. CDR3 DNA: TGCAGCGTCGCAAAAGGGACAGGGTTCAATGAGCAGTTCTTC.

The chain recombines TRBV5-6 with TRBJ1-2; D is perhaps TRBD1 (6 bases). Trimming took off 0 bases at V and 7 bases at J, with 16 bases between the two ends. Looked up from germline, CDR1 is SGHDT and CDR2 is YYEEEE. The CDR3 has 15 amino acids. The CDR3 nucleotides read TGTGCCAGCAGCTTGGAGAGACAGGTCCCCTTTGGCTACACCTTC. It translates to CASSLERQVPFGYTF.

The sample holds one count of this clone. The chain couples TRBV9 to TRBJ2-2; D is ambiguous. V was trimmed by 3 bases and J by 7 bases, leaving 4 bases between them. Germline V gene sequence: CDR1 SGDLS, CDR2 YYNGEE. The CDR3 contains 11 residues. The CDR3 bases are TGTGCCAGCAGCGGGAGCGGGGAGCTGTTTTTT. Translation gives CASSGSGELFF. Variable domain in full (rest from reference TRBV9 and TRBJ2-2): DSGVTQTPKHLITATGQRVTLRCSPRSGDLSVYWYQQSLDQGLQFLIQYYNGEERAKGNILERFSAQQFPDLHSELNLSSLELGDSALYFCASSGSGELFFGEGSRLTVL.

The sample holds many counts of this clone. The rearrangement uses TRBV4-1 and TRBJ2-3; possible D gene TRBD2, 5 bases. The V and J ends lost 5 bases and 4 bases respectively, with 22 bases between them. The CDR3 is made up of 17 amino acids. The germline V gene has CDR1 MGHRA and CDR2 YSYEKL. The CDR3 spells CASSELPQRAGADTQYF. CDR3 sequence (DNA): TGCGCCAGCAGCGAACTTCCCCAGAGGGCCGGGGCAGATACGCAGTATTTT.

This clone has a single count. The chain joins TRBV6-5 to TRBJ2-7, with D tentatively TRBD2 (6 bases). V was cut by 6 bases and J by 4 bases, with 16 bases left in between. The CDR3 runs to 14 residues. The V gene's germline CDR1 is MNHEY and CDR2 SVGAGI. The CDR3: CASRPGDVRYEQYF. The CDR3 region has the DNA TGTGCCAGCAGACCGGGGGACGTACGGTACGAGCAGTACTTC.

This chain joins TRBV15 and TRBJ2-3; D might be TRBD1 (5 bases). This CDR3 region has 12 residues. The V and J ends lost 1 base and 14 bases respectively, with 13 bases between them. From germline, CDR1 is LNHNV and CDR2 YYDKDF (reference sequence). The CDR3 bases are TGTGCCACCAGCAGAGTTTCTGGGGCTGCGTATTTT. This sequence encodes CATSRVSGAAYF.

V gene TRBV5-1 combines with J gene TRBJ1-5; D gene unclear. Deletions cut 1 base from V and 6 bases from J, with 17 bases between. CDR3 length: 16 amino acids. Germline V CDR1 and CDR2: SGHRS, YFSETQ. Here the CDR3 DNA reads TGCGCCAGCAGCTTGTCGGGGTTGGAATTGGGTCAGCCCCAGCATTTT. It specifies CASSLSGLELGQPQHF.

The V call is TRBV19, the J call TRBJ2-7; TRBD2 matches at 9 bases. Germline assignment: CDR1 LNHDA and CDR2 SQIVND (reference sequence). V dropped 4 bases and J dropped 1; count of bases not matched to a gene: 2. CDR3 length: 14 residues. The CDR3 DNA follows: TGTGCCAGTAGTAGCGGACTAGCGTCCTACGAGCAGTACTTC. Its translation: CASSSGLASYEQYF.

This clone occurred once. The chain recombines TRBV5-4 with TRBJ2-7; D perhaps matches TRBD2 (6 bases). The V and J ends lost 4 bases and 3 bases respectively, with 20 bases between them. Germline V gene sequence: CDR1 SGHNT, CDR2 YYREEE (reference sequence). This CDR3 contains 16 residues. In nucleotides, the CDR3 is TGTGCCAGCAGCCCCCACCCCGGAGGGGCGAACTACGAGCAGTACTTC. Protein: CASSPHPGGANYEQYF.

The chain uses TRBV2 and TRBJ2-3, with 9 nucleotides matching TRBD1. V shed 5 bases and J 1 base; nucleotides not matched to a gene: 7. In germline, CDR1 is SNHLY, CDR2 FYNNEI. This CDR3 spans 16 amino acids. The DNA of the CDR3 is TGTGCCAGCAGTCTCGGCCGGGACAGGGGCACAGATACGCAGTATTTT. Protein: CASSLGRDRGTDTQYF. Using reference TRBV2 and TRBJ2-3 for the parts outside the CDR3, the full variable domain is EPEVTQTPSHQVTQMGQEVILRCVPISNHLYFYWYRQILGQKVEFLVSFYNNEISEKSEIFDDQFSVERPDGSNFTLKIRSTKLEDSAMYFCASSLGRDRGTDTQYFGPGTRLTVL.

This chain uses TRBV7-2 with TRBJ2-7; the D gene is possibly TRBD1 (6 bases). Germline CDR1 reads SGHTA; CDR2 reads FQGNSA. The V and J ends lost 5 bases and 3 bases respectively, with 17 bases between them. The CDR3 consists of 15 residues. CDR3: CASSRPGHKFYEQYF. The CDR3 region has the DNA TGTGCCAGCAGCCGCCCGGGACACAAGTTCTACGAGCAGTACTTC.

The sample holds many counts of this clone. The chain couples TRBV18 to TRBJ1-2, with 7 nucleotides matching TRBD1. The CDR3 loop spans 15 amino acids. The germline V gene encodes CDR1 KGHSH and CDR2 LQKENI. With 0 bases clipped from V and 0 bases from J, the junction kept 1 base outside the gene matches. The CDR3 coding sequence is TGTGCCAGCTCACCACCGACAGGGCCTAACTATGGCTACACCTTC. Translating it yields CASSPPTGPNYGYTF.

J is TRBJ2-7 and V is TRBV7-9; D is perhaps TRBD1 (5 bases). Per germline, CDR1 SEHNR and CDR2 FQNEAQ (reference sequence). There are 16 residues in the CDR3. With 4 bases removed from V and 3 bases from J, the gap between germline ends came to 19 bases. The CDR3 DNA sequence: TGTGCCAGCAGCTCCACCCTTACAGGATCCCACTACGAGCAGTACTTC. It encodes CASSSTLTGSHYEQYF.

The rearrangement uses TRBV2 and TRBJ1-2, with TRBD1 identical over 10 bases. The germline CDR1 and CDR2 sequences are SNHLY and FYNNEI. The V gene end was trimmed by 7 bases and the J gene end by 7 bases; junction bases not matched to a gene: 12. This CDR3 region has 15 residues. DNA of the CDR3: TGTGCCAGCACTAAAGGGACAGGGGTGAATATTGGCTACACCTTC. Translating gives CASTKGTGVNIGYTF.

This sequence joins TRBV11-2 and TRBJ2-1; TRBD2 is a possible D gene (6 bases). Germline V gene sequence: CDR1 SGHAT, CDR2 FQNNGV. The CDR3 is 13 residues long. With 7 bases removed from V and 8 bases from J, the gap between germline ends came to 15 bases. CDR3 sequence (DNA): TGTGCCAGCACCGTGGAGGGCGGCCATGAGCAGTTCTTC. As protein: CASTVEGGHEQFF.

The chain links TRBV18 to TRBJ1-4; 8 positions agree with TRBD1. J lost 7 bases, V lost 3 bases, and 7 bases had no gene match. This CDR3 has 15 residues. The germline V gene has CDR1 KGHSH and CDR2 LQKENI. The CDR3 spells CASSPRDRFREKLFF. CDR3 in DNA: TGTGCCAGCTCACCCCGGGACAGGTTCCGTGAAAAACTGTTTTTT.